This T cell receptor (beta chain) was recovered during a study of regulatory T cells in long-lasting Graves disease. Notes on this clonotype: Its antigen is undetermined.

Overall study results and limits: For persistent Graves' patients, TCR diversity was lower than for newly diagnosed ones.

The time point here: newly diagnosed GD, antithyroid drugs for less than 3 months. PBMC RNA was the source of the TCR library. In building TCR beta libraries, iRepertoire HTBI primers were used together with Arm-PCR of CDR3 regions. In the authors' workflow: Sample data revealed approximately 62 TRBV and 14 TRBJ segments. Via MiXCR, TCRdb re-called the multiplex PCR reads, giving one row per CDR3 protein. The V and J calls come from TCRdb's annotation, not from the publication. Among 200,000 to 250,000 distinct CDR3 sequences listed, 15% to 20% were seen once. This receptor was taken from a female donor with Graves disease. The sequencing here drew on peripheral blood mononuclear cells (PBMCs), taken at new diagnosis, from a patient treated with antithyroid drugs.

DNA of the CDR3: TGTGCCACCCCACCCACTAGCGGGACGGGGAATGAGCAGTTCTTC. It is translated as CATPPTSGTGNEQFF. The chain has TRBV6-2 or TRBV6-3 and TRBJ2-1; 10 bases fit TRBD2. This CDR3 has 15 amino acids. The V gene end was trimmed by 10 bases and the J gene end by 7 bases; junction bases not matched to a gene: 13. Germline lookup yields CDR1 MNHEY and CDR2 SVGEGT.